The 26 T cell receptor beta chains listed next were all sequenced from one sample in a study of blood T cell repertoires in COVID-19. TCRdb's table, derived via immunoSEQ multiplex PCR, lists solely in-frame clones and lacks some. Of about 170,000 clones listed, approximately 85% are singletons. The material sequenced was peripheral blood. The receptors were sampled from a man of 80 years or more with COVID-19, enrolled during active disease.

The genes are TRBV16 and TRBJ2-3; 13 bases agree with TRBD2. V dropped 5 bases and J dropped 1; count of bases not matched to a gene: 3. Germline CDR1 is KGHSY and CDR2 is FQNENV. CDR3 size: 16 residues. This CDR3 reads CASSVGTSGGTDTQYF. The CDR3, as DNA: TGTGCCAGCAGCGTTGGGACTAGCGGGGGCACAGATACGCAGTATTTT.

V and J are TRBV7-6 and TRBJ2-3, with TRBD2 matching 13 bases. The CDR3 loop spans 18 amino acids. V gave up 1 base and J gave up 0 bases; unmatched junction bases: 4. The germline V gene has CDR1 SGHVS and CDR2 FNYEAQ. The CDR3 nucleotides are TGTGCCAGCAGCTTAGTCCCGGGACTAGCGGGGAGCACAGATACGCAGTATTTT. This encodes CASSLVPGLAGSTDTQYF.

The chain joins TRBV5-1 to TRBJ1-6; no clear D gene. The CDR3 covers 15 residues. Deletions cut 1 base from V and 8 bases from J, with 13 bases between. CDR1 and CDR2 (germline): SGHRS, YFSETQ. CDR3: CASSLMPRSDSPLHF. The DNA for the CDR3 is TGCGCCAGCAGCTTGATGCCTCGATCGGATTCACCCCTCCACTTT.

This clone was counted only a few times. The CDR3 region is CASSQDLRTGVGANVLTF. DNA for the CDR3: TGCGCCAGCAGCCAAGATCTAAGGACAGGGGTAGGGGCCAACGTCCTGACTTTC. V and J are TRBV4-1 and TRBJ2-6; TRBD1 aligns across 9 bases. Germline values: CDR1 MGHRA, CDR2 YSYEKL. CDR3 length: 18 residues. V lost 0 bases and J lost 4; bases outside the gene matches: 7.

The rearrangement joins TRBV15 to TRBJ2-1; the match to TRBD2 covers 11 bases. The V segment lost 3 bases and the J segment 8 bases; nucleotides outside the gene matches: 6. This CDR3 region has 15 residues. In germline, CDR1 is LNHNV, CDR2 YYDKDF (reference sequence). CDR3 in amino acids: CATSRDPGLADEQFF. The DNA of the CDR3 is TGTGCCACCAGCAGGGATCCGGGACTAGCGGATGAGCAGTTCTTC.

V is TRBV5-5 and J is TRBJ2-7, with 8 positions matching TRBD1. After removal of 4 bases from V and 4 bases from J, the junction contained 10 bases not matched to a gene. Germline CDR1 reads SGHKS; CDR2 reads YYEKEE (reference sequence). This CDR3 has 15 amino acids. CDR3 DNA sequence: TGTGCCAGCAGCCTTGCGGCAGGGGGCGGGTACGAGCAGTACTTC. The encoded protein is CASSLAAGGGYEQYF.

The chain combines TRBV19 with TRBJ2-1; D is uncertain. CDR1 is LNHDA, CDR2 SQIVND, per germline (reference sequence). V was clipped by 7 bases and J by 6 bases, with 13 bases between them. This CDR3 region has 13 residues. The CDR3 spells CASIASGGNEQFF. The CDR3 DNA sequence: TGTGCCAGTATAGCCTCGGGTGGCAATGAGCAGTTCTTC.

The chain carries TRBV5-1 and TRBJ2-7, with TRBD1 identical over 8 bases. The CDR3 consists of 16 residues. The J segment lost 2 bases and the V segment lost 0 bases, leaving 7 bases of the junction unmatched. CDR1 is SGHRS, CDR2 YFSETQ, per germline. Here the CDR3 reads CASSLEAGGGAYEQYF. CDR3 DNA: TGCGCCAGCAGCTTGGAGGCAGGGGGCGGGGCCTACGAGCAGTACTTC.

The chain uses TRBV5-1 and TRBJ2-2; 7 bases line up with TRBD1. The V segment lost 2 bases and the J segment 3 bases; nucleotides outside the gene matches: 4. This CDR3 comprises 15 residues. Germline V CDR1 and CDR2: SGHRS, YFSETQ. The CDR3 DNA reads TGCGCCAGCAGCTTATCCGGGACAGACACCGGGGAGCTGTTTTTT. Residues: CASSLSGTDTGELFF.

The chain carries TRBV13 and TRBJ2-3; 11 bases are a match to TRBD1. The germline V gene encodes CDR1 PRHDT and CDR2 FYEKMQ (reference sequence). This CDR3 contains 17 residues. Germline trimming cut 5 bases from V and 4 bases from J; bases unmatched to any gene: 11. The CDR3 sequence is CASSKRTGGFVADTQYF. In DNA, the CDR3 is TGTGCCAGCAGCAAAAGGACAGGGGGCTTTGTCGCAGATACGCAGTATTTT. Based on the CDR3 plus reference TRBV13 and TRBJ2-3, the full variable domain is AAGVIQSPRHLIKEKRETATLKCYPIPRHDTVYWYQQGPGQDPQFLISFYEKMQSDKGSIPDRFSAQQFSDYHSELNMSSLELGDSALYFCASSKRTGGFVADTQYFGPGTRLTVL.

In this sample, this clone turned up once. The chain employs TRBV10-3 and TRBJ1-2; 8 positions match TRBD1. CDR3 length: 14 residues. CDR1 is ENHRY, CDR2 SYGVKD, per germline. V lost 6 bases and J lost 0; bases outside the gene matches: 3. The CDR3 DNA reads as TGTGCCATCAGCCGACAGGGGACTAACTATGGCTACACCTTC. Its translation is CAISRQGTNYGYTF.

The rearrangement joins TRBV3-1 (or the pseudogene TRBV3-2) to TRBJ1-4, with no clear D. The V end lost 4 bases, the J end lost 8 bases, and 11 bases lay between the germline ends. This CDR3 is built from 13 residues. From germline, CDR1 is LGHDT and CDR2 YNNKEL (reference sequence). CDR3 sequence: CASSPLRQEKLFF. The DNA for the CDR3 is TGTGCCAGCAGCCCCCTCAGGCAGGAAAAACTGTTTTTT.

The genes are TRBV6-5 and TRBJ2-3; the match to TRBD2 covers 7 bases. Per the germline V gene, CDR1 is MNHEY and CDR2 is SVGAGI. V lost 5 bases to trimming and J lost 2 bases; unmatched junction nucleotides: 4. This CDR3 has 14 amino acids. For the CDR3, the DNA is TGTGCCAGCAGTCTCAGCGGGATCACAGATACGCAGTATTTT. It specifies CASSLSGITDTQYF.

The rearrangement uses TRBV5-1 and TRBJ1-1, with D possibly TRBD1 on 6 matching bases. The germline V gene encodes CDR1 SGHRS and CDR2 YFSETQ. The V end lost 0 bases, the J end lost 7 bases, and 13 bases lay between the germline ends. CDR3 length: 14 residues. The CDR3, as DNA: TGCGCCAGCAGCTTGGCCCAGGGGTATGGTGAAGCTTTCTTT. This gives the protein CASSLAQGYGEAFF.

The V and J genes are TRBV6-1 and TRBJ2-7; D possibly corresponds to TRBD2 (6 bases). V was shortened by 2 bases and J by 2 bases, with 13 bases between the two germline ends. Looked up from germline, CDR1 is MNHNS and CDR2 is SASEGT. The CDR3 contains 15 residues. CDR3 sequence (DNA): TGTGCCAGCAGTGAAATGGGCGGGGTGCCCTACGAGCAGTACTTC. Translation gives CASSEMGGVPYEQYF.

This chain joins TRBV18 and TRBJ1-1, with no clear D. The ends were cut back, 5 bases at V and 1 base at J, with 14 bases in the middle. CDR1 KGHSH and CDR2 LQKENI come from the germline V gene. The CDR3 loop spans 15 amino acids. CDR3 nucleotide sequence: TGTGCCAGCTCATCTAGCCGGGCCTCGAACACTGAAGCTTTCTTT. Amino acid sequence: CASSSSRASNTEAFF.

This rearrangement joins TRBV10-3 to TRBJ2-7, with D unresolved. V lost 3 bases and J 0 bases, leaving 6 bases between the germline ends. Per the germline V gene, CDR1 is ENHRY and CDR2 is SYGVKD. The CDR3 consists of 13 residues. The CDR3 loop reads CAISDRVSYEQYF. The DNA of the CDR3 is TGTGCCATCAGTGATCGGGTCTCCTACGAGCAGTACTTC.

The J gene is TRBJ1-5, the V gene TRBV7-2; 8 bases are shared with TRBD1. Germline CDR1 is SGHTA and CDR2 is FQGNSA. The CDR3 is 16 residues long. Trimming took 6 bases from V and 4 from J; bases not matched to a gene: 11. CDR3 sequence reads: CASSNRGGRVNQPQHF. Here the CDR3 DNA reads TGTGCCAGCAGTAACAGGGGGGGGCGAGTAAATCAGCCCCAGCATTTT.

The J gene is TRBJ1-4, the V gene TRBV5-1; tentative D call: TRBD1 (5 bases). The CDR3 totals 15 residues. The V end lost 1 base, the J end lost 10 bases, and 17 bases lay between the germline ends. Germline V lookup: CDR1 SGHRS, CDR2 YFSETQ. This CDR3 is CASSLNVGVGGKLFF. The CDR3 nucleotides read TGCGCCAGCAGCTTGAACGTTGGGGTCGGGGGAAAACTGTTTTTT.

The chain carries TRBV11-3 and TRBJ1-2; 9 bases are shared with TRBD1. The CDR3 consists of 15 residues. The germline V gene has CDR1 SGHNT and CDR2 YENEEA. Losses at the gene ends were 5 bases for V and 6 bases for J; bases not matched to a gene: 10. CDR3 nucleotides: TGTGCCAGCAGCGGGACAGGGATAATAAAGGATGGCTACACCTTC. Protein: CASSGTGIIKDGYTF.

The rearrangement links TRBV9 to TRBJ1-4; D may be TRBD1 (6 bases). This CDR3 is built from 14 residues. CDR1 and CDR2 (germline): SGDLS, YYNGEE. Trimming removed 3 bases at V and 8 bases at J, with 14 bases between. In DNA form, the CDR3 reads TGTGCCAGCAGCGAGACAGGAACAGAGGAAAAACTGTTTTTT. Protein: CASSETGTEEKLFF.

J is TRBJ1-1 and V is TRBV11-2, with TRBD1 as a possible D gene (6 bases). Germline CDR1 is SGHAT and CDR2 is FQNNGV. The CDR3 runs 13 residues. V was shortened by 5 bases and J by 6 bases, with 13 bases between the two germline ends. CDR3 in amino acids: CASSRAGVPEAFF. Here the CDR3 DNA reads TGTGCCAGCAGCCGAGCAGGGGTTCCTGAAGCTTTCTTT.

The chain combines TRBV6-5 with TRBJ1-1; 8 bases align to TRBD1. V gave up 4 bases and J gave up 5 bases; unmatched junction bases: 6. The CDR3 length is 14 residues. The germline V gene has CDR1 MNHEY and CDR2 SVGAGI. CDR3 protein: CASSSDRARTEAFF. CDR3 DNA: TGTGCCAGCAGTTCGGACAGGGCGCGAACTGAAGCTTTCTTT.

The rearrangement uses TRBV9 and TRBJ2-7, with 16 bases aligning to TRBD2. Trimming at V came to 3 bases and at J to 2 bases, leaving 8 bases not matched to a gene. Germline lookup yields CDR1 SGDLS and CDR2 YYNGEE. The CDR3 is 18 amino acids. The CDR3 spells CASSAQPGTSGGAYEQYF. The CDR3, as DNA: TGTGCCAGCAGCGCCCAGCCTGGGACTAGCGGGGGGGCCTACGAGCAGTACTTC.

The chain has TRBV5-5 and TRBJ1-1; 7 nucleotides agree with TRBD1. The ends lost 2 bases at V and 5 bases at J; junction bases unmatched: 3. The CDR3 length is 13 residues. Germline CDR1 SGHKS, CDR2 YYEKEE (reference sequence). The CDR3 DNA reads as TGTGCCAGCAGCTTCCAGGGGGGTACTGAAGCTTTCTTT. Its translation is CASSFQGGTEAFF. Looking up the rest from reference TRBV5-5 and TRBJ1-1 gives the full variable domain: DAGVTQSPTHLIKTRGQQVTLRCSPISGHKSVSWYQQVLGQGPQFIFQYYEKEERGRGNFPDRFSARQFPNYSSELNVNALLLGDSALYLCASSFQGGTEAFFGQGTRLTVV.

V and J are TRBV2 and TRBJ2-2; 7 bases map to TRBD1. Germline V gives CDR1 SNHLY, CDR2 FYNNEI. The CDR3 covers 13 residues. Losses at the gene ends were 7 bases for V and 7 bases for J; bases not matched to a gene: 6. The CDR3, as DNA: TGTGCCAGCATAGGGGGCGGTGGCGGGGAGCTGTTTTTT. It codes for CASIGGGGGELFF.